The 5 T cell receptor beta chains below come from one sample, sequenced in a study of blood T cell repertoires in COVID-19. The repertoire was sequenced with immunoSEQ multiplex PCR; TCRdb's copy has only in-frame clones and lacks some. The sample consists of roughly 130,000 clones, 80% of them appearing once. Sequencing was performed on peripheral blood. These receptors were collected from a man in his sixties or seventies with acute or convalescent COVID-19.

The chain links TRBV24-1 to TRBJ1-1, with D possibly matching TRBD1 (6 bases). Trimming cost V 1 base and J 0 bases, with 11 bases left between them. The germline CDR1 and CDR2 sequences are KGHDR and SFDVKD. This CDR3 contains 16 residues. CDR3: CATSDFRAGVNTEAFF. The CDR3 bases are TGTGCCACCAGTGATTTTAGGGCAGGGGTGAACACTGAAGCTTTCTTT.

The chain combines TRBV6-5 with TRBJ1-2; no definite D call. Germline CDR1 reads MNHEY; CDR2 reads SVGAGI. There are 13 residues in the CDR3. The V and J ends lost 10 bases and 7 bases respectively, with 19 bases between them. CDR3 amino acids: CAISLFSAGGYTF. The CDR3 DNA follows: TGTGCCATTAGCCTTTTCTCGGCGGGTGGCTACACCTTC.

This clone was seen a handful of times. The chain joins TRBV7-2 to TRBJ2-1, with 9 bases lining up with TRBD2. Germline-derived CDR1 and CDR2 are SGHTA and FQGNSA. The CDR3 spans 15 residues. The J segment lost 3 bases and the V segment lost 5 bases, leaving 5 bases of the junction unmatched. The CDR3 here is CASSEAGGIYNEQFF. CDR3 bases: TGTGCCAGCAGCGAAGCGGGGGGTATCTACAATGAGCAGTTCTTC.

This chain links TRBV3-1 (or the pseudogene TRBV3-2) with TRBJ2-3; D unclear. V was clipped by 1 base and J by 2 bases, with 7 bases between them. The germline CDR1 and CDR2 sequences are LGHDT and YNNKEL (reference sequence). The CDR3 is 14 residues long. The CDR3 loop reads CASSQGWATDTQYF. The CDR3, as DNA: TGTGCCAGCAGCCAAGGGTGGGCCACAGATACGCAGTATTTT.

This chain uses TRBV5-1 with TRBJ1-4; 8 nucleotides match TRBD1. Unmatched junction bases numbered 10, after V lost 7 bases and J lost 5 bases. This CDR3 contains 15 residues. Germline V gene data show CDR1 as SGHRS and CDR2 as YFSETQ. The CDR3 bases are TGCGCCAGCCGAAGCGCAGGGGGCGGAAATGAAAAACTGTTTTTT. Protein product: CASRSAGGGNEKLFF.